The 24 T cell receptor beta chains below all came from one sample that was sequenced in a study of identical twins. TCRdb analysed the 5' RACE reads with MiXCR anew, one entry per CDR3 protein. The sample has hundreds of thousands of distinct CDR3 sequences, 9% to 15% seen once; the top ten hold around 7.8%. The same sample was also used in a study of yellow fever vaccine responses in identical twins.

The sample was CD8+ T cells sorted from blood. The receptors come from a woman younger than 30 in good health.

The J gene is TRBJ2-5, the V gene TRBV4-1; 10 bases match TRBD2. Germline V gives CDR1 MGHRA, CDR2 YSYEKL. The J segment lost 3 bases and the V segment lost 4 bases, leaving 8 bases of the junction unmatched. The CDR3 extends over 16 amino acids. The CDR3 bases are TGCGCCAGCAGCCCCCAAGCGGGAGGGCCAAAAGAGACCCAGTACTTC. It yields the protein CASSPQAGGPKETQYF.

There are many counts of this clonotype. The rearrangement joins TRBV28 to TRBJ2-7, with 9 bases fitting TRBD2. J lost 3 bases, V lost 3 bases, and 6 bases had no gene match. The CDR3 consists of 15 residues. Germline V gives CDR1 MDHEN, CDR2 SYDVKM. CDR3 region: CASSLVLAGVYEQYF. The CDR3 region has the DNA TGTGCCAGCAGTTTGGTCTTAGCGGGAGTCTACGAGCAGTACTTC.

As concerns this clonotype: Germline and junction disagree at one end, which may indicate a read error. V and J are TRBV2 and TRBJ2-6; 13 bases match TRBD2. From germline, CDR1 is SNHLY and CDR2 FYNNEI. The CDR3 has 19 amino acids. CDR3: CAISPGTSGMVSGANVLTF. The DNA for the CDR3 is TGTGCCATCAGTCCGGGGACTAGCGGGATGGTCTCTGGGGCCAACGTCCTGACTTTC. Using reference TRBV2 and TRBJ2-6 for the parts outside the CDR3, the full variable domain is EPEVTQTPSHQVTQMGQEVILRCVPISNHLYFYWYRQILGQKVEFLVSFYNNEISEKSEIFDDQFSVERPDGSNFTLKIRSTKLEDSAMYFCAISPGTSGMVSGANVLTFGAGSRLTVL.

This clonotype was picked up a small number of times. This chain uses TRBV12-5 with TRBJ1-1; no clear D gene. The ends were cut back, 1 base at V and 0 bases at J, with 12 bases in the middle. CDR3 length: 16 residues. The V gene's germline CDR1 is LGHNT and CDR2 FRNRAP. As DNA, the CDR3 is TGTGCTAGTGGTTTGGGCACGGGGTTTATGAACACTGAAGCTTTCTTT. It yields the protein CASGLGTGFMNTEAFF. The full variable domain, completed using reference TRBV12-5 and TRBJ1-1, is DARVTQTPRHKVTEMGQEVTMRCQPILGHNTVFWYRQTMMQGLELLAYFRNRAPLDDSGMPKDRFSAEMPDATLATLKIQPSEPRDSAVYFCASGLGTGFMNTEAFFGQGTRLTVV.

The table lists this clonotype with many counts. V is TRBV28 and J is TRBJ2-1, with unresolved D. V dropped 3 bases and J dropped 2 bases, with 8 bases sitting between them. The CDR3 extends over 14 amino acids. Per the germline V gene, CDR1 is MDHEN and CDR2 is SYDVKM. The DNA for the CDR3 is TGTGCCAGCAGTTTGGGTAAAACCTACAATGAGCAGTTCTTC. Its protein is CASSLGKTYNEQFF.

This clonotype occurred many times. The rearrangement uses TRBV5-5 and TRBJ1-5; D unclear. V shed 4 bases and J shed 4 bases, with 9 bases lying between them. There are 13 residues in the CDR3. In germline, CDR1 is SGHKS, CDR2 YYEKEE (reference sequence). Written as DNA, the CDR3 is TGTGCCAGCAGCCTTTGGGGAAATCAGCCCCAGCATTTT. This encodes CASSLWGNQPQHF.

The J gene is TRBJ2-1, the V gene TRBV2; possibly TRBD1 for D (6 bases). V lost 9 bases, J lost 8 bases, and 17 bases lay in between. Germline loops: CDR1 SNHLY, CDR2 FYNNEI. This CDR3 is 13 amino acids long. Here the CDR3 DNA reads TGTGCCAGTCCTAGCCCAGGGGAGTATGAGCAGTTCTTC. Protein sequence: CASPSPGEYEQFF.

The gene calls are TRBV2 and TRBJ1-1, with 12 bases identical to TRBD1. Germline V CDR1 and CDR2: SNHLY, FYNNEI. The CDR3 has 18 amino acids. V was pared by 6 bases and J by 0 bases, with 11 bases of the junction left unmatched. CDR3: CASSATGTGGFVNTEAFF. The CDR3 DNA reads as TGTGCCAGCAGCGCAACCGGGACAGGGGGCTTTGTGAACACTGAAGCTTTCTTT.

This clonotype was counted between two and nine times. This chain joins TRBV7-9 and TRBJ1-5; the match to TRBD1 covers 7 bases. The CDR3 is 16 residues long. V shed 5 bases, J shed 3 bases, and the junction held 10 bases outside the gene matches. The germline gives CDR1 SEHNR, CDR2 FQNEAQ (reference sequence). The CDR3 nucleotides are TGTGCCAGCAGCCAGGGGGGCACAGGGATCAATCAGCCCCAGCATTTT. The encoded protein is CASSQGGTGINQPQHF. Looking up the rest from reference TRBV7-9 and TRBJ1-5 gives the full variable domain: DTGVSQNPRHKITKRGQNVTFRCDPISEHNRLYWYRQTLGQGPEFLTYFQNEAQLEKSRLLSDRFSAERPKGSFSTLEIQRTEQGDSAMYLCASSQGGTGINQPQHFGDGTRLSIL.

This clonotype was counted a few times. This sequence joins TRBV24-1 and TRBJ2-2; no clear D. V was cut by 4 bases and J by 3 bases, with 8 bases left in between. The CDR3 sequence is 14 residues long. Germline V gives CDR1 KGHDR, CDR2 SFDVKD. The CDR3 here is CATSEATYTGELFF. CDR3 coding DNA: TGTGCCACCAGTGAGGCCACCTACACCGGGGAGCTGTTTTTT.

This clonotype was found a few times. A read error may explain this, as a much larger clone is one base away. The chain joins TRBV20-1 to TRBJ2-1; 9 positions match TRBD1. The CDR3 covers 16 residues. The germline V gene encodes CDR1 DFQATT and CDR2 SNEGSKA (reference sequence). The CDR3 DNA follows: TGCTGTGCTAGAGATCTAGCCGGGACAGGGTATAATGAGCAGTTCTTC. This encodes CCARDLAGTGYNEQFF.

The CDR3 sequence is CASSLPGQGGETQYF. The CDR3 nucleotides are TGCGCCAGCAGCCTGCCGGGACAGGGAGGGGAGACCCAGTACTTC. This chain links TRBV4-1 with TRBJ2-5; 9 bases line up with TRBD1. The CDR3 covers 15 residues. The J segment lost 5 bases and the V segment lost 4 bases, leaving 8 bases of the junction unmatched. The germline gives CDR1 MGHRA, CDR2 YSYEKL.

This chain connects TRBV24-1 to TRBJ2-5; 7 nucleotides align to TRBD2. V shed 4 bases and J 9 bases; nucleotides not matched to a gene: 4. Germline lookup yields CDR1 KGHDR and CDR2 SFDVKD. The CDR3 contains 12 residues. The CDR3 loop reads CATSDHRGAQYF. The DNA for the CDR3 is TGTGCCACCAGTGACCACCGGGGGGCCCAGTACTTC.

This clonotype appeared a few times. This chain joins TRBV13 and TRBJ2-3, with 11 bases identical to TRBD2. The CDR3 totals 16 residues. J gave up 3 bases and V 5 bases, and 7 bases lay outside the gene matches. Per germline, CDR1 PRHDT and CDR2 FYEKMQ (reference sequence). CDR3 in amino acids: CASSPTSGSWTDTQYF. For the CDR3, the DNA is TGTGCCAGCAGCCCCACTAGCGGGAGTTGGACAGATACGCAGTATTTT. Together with reference TRBV13 and TRBJ2-3, the CDR3 gives the full variable domain: AAGVIQSPRHLIKEKRETATLKCYPIPRHDTVYWYQQGPGQDPQFLISFYEKMQSDKGSIPDRFSAQQFSDYHSELNMSSLELGDSALYFCASSPTSGSWTDTQYFGPGTRLTVL.

The chain employs TRBV12-3 or TRBV12-4 and TRBJ2-2; no clear D. Trimming removed 7 bases at V and 4 bases at J, with 10 bases between. The CDR3 totals 13 residues. CDR3: CASTPTLTGELFF. CDR3 DNA sequence: TGTGCCAGCACCCCGACCCTCACCGGGGAGCTGTTTTTT.

This clonotype occurred a few times. The chain employs TRBV11-2 and TRBJ2-1, with TRBD2 identical over 9 bases. V shed 4 bases, J shed 10 bases, and the junction held 20 bases outside the gene matches. CDR1 SGHAT and CDR2 FQNNGV come from the germline V gene. There are 18 residues in the CDR3. DNA of the CDR3: TGTGCCAGCAGCTCGGGACCGCATCAGCGCGGGGGGGCAGGGGAGCAGTTCTTC. It yields the protein CASSSGPHQRGGAGEQFF. Variable domain in full (rest from reference TRBV11-2 and TRBJ2-1): EAGVAQSPRYKIIEKRQSVAFWCNPISGHATLYWYQQILGQGPKLLIQFQNNGVVDDSQLPKDRFSAERLKGVDSTLKIQPAKLEDSAVYLCASSSGPHQRGGAGEQFFGPGTRLTVL.

The rearrangement uses TRBV5-1 and TRBJ2-1; perhaps TRBD2 as D (5 bases). V was cut by 4 bases and J by 4 bases, with 12 bases left in between. CDR3 size: 14 residues. Per the germline V gene, CDR1 is SGHRS and CDR2 is YFSETQ. This chain's CDR3 is CASSLRTGYNEQFF. DNA of the CDR3: TGCGCCAGCAGCCTCAGAACGGGGTACAATGAGCAGTTCTTC. Variable domain in full (rest from reference TRBV5-1 and TRBJ2-1): KAGVTQTPRYLIKTRGQQVTLSCSPISGHRSVSWYQQTPGQGLQFLFEYFSETQRNKGNFPGRFSGRQFSNSRSEMNVSTLELGDSALYLCASSLRTGYNEQFFGPGTRLTVL.

This clonotype was found a few times. V and J are TRBV20-1 and TRBJ2-5, with 10 nucleotides matching TRBD1. V was pared by 0 bases and J by 5 bases, with 15 bases of the junction left unmatched. There are 18 residues in the CDR3. Germline-derived CDR1 and CDR2 are DFQATT and SNEGSKA (reference sequence). The CDR3 loop is CSARDLLGQGTLTETQYF. The CDR3 DNA sequence: TGCAGTGCTAGAGACCTACTGGGACAGGGGACCTTAACGGAGACCCAGTACTTC.

This clonotype was seen repeatedly, ten times or more. This rearrangement joins TRBV5-1 to TRBJ1-1; D is unclear. The CDR3 runs to 12 residues. Germline V gene sequence: CDR1 SGHRS, CDR2 YFSETQ. Trimming left V 9 bases short and J 1 base short, with 10 bases between. The CDR3 spells CATGRKNTEAFF. The CDR3 nucleotides are TGCGCCACCGGGCGGAAGAACACTGAAGCTTTCTTT.

The chain couples TRBV4-1 to TRBJ2-5, with D possibly being TRBD2 (6 bases). The CDR3 length is 13 residues. Looked up from germline, CDR1 is MGHRA and CDR2 is YSYEKL. The V end lost 1 base, the J end lost 5 bases, and 8 bases lay between the germline ends. CDR3 bases: TGCGCCAGCAGCCAAGTTCTAGCGGAGACCCAGTACTTC. Protein sequence: CASSQVLAETQYF.

This clonotype was detected only a few times. The chain employs TRBV2 and TRBJ2-3; TRBD2 matches 10 bases. Per the germline V gene, CDR1 is SNHLY and CDR2 is FYNNEI. The CDR3 sequence is 15 residues long. Germline trimming cut 7 bases from V and 4 bases from J; bases unmatched to any gene: 8. The CDR3 loop is CASILTSGYPDTQYF. CDR3 DNA sequence: TGTGCCAGCATATTGACTAGCGGGTACCCAGATACGCAGTATTTT.

This clonotype was counted many times. The rearrangement links TRBV11-2 to TRBJ2-1; 8 bases agree with TRBD2. Germline V gene data show CDR1 as SGHAT and CDR2 as FQNNGV. J was trimmed by 7 bases and V by 1 base; bases with no gene match: 15. This CDR3 contains 18 residues. In DNA form, the CDR3 reads TGTGCCAGCAGCTTAGGGGGCGCCGGGACTAGTACGGCGAATGAGCAGTTCTTC. Protein: CASSLGGAGTSTANEQFF.

The rearrangement links TRBV15 to TRBJ1-4; no definite D call. Looked up from germline, CDR1 is LNHNV and CDR2 is YYDKDF (reference sequence). This CDR3 has 13 residues. Trimming pared 1 base from V and 8 bases from J, leaving 8 bases between. As DNA, the CDR3 is TGTGCCACCAGCAGAGCGGGTGAGGAAAAACTGTTTTTT. Translated: CATSRAGEEKLFF.

This clonotype turned up a few times. The chain recombines TRBV11-1 with TRBJ2-1; 10 bases align to TRBD2. Germline assignment: CDR1 SGHAT and CDR2 FQDESV (reference sequence). J lost 4 bases, V lost 5 bases, and 14 bases had no gene match. The CDR3 has 18 residues. The CDR3 DNA sequence: TGTGCCAGCAGCCAAGAGGAAACAAGCGGGAGGGTGTACAATGAGCAGTTCTTC. Translated: CASSQEETSGRVYNEQFF.